The clone carrying this TCR beta chain was seen only a few times. The entry originates in a study of blood T cells in healthy people across ages. Next came a second PCR, run for about 7 to 12 cycles, which used a sample-barcoded 5' primer along with a J-beta primer mix. TCRdb reprocessed the 5' RACE reads with MiXCR, giving one entry per CDR3 protein. The sample has about 1.4 million distinct CDR3 sequences, roughly 64% seen once. CDR1 and CDR2 (germline): SGHRS, YFSETQ. The V gene lost 0 bases and the J gene lost 0 bases, with 6 bases spanning the gap. The CDR3 has 14 residues. The sequenced material came from blood. The receptor's source is a man between 18 and 35 years old in good health. The chain combines TRBV5-1 with TRBJ1-1; no firm D call. CDR3 sequence: CASSLELLNTEAFF. The CDR3 bases are TGCGCCAGCAGCTTGGAGCTATTGAACACTGAAGCTTTCTTT.